These T cell receptor beta chains were read from a single sample in a study of shared clonotypes between healthy human individuals. Sequencing used immunoSEQ multiplex PCR; TCRdb keeps in-frame clones, though not all of them. The table lists over 1.5 million clones, 98% of them singletons, with roughly 0.45% in the top ten. Sequenced material: naive CD4+ T cells sorted from blood. The source is a man younger than 45 in good health. Each CDR3 is given with its conserved first and last residue. The D gene is left open where the match is weak. The size of a clone is reported for some rows only, either as once, few or many, or as a class for expanded clones.

DNA: TGCGCCAGCAGCTTGGCCGGACAGGGTGTGCCGCCCTACGAGCAGTACTTC
CDR3: CASSLAGQGVPPYEQYF
D: TRBD1
size: NA
V: TRBV5-1
J: TRBJ2-7

DNA: TGTGCCAGCTCACCGCTAGGACAGGGGGGGCATCAGCCCCAGCATTTT
CDR3: CASSPLGQGGHQPQHF
D: TRBD1
size: NA
V: TRBV18
J: TRBJ1-5

DNA: TGTGCCAGCTCACCGGTCTTGGTCGGCTACACCTTC
CDR3: CASSPVLVGYTF
D: NA
size: NA
V: TRBV18
J: TRBJ1-2

DNA: TGTGCCAGCAGCTTCCGGGGCCTGGACGCAGCAGATACGCAGTATTTT
CDR3: CASSFRGLDAADTQYF
D: NA
size: NA
V: TRBV7-2
J: TRBJ2-3

DNA: TGTGCCAGCAGTCCGGTGGGACATTTGAGTTCCGATACGCAGTATTTT
CDR3: CASSPVGHLSSDTQYF
D: NA
size: NA
V: TRBV28
J: TRBJ2-3

DNA: TGTGCCAGCAGTACCTTGACTAGCTCCTACGAGCAGTACTTC
CDR3: CASSTLTSSYEQYF
D: NA
size: NA
V: TRBV28
J: TRBJ2-7

DNA: TGTGCCAGCTCACCATTACAGGAGTGGGCGGGAAGGCTGTTCTTC
CDR3: CASSPLQEWAGRLFF
D: NA
size: NA
V: TRBV18
J: TRBJ2-1

DNA: TGTGCCAGCTCACCAGATACCAGGGGTCAGCCCCAGCATTTT
CDR3: CASSPDTRGQPQHF
D: NA
size: NA
V: TRBV18
J: TRBJ1-5

DNA: TGTGCCAGCAAAGCGCGGGGGGACCTCTACGAGCAGTACTTC
CDR3: CASKARGDLYEQYF
D: TRBD2
size: NA
V: TRBV11-2
J: TRBJ2-7

DNA: TGTGCCACCAGCAGATCCCGTGACAGAGCCTACGAGCAGTACTTC
CDR3: CATSRSRDRAYEQYF
D: NA
size: NA
V: TRBV15
J: TRBJ2-7

DNA: TGCGCCAGCAGCAGTGGGCAGGGCTTGAACACTGAAGCTTTCTTT
CDR3: CASSSGQGLNTEAFF
D: NA
size: NA
V: TRBV5-1
J: TRBJ1-1

DNA: TGTGCCAGCAGCTTGGGGCCGGTGGGATCGACGTCCTACGAGCAGTACTTC
CDR3: CASSLGPVGSTSYEQYF
D: NA
size: NA
V: TRBV11-3
J: TRBJ2-7

DNA: TGTGCCAGCAGCCTGGGCTCCAGGTCAGGCTACACCTTC
CDR3: CASSLGSRSGYTF
D: NA
size: NA
V: TRBV5-8
J: TRBJ1-2

DNA: TGTGCCAGCAGTCCGGGACTCCCCAATGAGCAGTTCTTC
CDR3: CASSPGLPNEQFF
D: NA
size: once
V: TRBV6-5
J: TRBJ2-1

DNA: TGTGCCAGCAGCGTGGGAACAGATACGCAGTATTTT
CDR3: CASSVGTDTQYF
D: NA
size: NA
V: TRBV9
J: TRBJ2-3

DNA: TGTGCCAGCTCACCCCCGGGACTAGGGTTTGAGCAGTTCTTC
CDR3: CASSPPGLGFEQFF
D: TRBD2
size: once
V: TRBV18
J: TRBJ2-1

DNA: TGTGCCAGCAGCTTTTTGGGCACTGAAGCTTTCTTT
CDR3: CASSFLGTEAFF
D: NA
size: NA
V: TRBV7-9
J: TRBJ1-1

DNA: TGTGCCAGCAGCGCCTCTCCCGCTAGCTCCTACGAGCAGTACTTC
CDR3: CASSASPASSYEQYF
D: NA
size: NA
V: TRBV9
J: TRBJ2-7

DNA: TGTGCCAGCAGCTTAGCGCAGGGTCCTGAAGCTTTCTTT
CDR3: CASSLAQGPEAFF
D: NA
size: NA
V: TRBV7-2
J: TRBJ1-1

DNA: TGTGCCAGCAGCGCAGGAGCCGACGAAAAACTGTTTTTT
CDR3: CASSAGADEKLFF
D: NA
size: NA
V: TRBV5-5
J: TRBJ1-4

DNA: TGTGCCAGCAGTCGTCGACAGCCCTATGGCTACACCTTC
CDR3: CASSRRQPYGYTF
D: NA
size: NA
V: TRBV27
J: TRBJ1-2

DNA: TGTGCCAGCAGCACCAGACTAGCGCCTCAAGAGACCCAGTACTTC
CDR3: CASSTRLAPQETQYF
D: TRBD2
size: NA
V: TRBV9
J: TRBJ2-5

DNA: TGTGCCACGACCACAGGGGATGCTGGCTACACCTTC
CDR3: CATTTGDAGYTF
D: TRBD1
size: NA
V: TRBV10-3
J: TRBJ1-2

DNA: TGTGCGGAAACCGGGACTAGCGGGAGTCCGAACACCGGGGAGCTGTTTTTT
CDR3: CAETGTSGSPNTGELFF
D: TRBD2
size: NA
V: TRBV28
J: TRBJ2-2

DNA: TGTGCCAGCGGAAAAACCCTGCCCTCCTACAATGAGCAGTTCTTC
CDR3: CASGKTLPSYNEQFF
D: NA
size: NA
V: TRBV6-5
J: TRBJ2-1

DNA: TGTGCCAGCAGCCCATGGGGGCTAGCGGGTGACAATGAGCAGTTCTTC
CDR3: CASSPWGLAGDNEQFF
D: TRBD2
size: NA
V: TRBV9
J: TRBJ2-1

DNA: TGTGCCAGCAGAATAACAGGTCTTAGGGATACGCAGTATTTT
CDR3: CASRITGLRDTQYF
D: NA
size: NA
V: TRBV14
J: TRBJ2-3

DNA: TGTGCCAGTCGCTTCTCTGGGGCCAACGTCCTGACTTTC
CDR3: CASRFSGANVLTF
D: NA
size: NA
V: TRBV25-1
J: TRBJ2-6

DNA: TGTGCCAGCAGCGATCCCAGGAATGAGCAGTTCTTC
CDR3: CASSDPRNEQFF
D: NA
size: NA
V: TRBV5-5
J: TRBJ2-1

DNA: TGCGCCAGCAGCCAAAAGGAAGTTTATGAAAAACTGTTTTTT
CDR3: CASSQKEVYEKLFF
D: NA
size: NA
V: TRBV4-1
J: TRBJ1-4

DNA: TGTGCCAGCAGCCTGGGACAGGGCCGCCAGCAGTACTTC
CDR3: CASSLGQGRQQYF
D: TRBD1
size: NA
V: TRBV7-7
J: TRBJ2-7

DNA: TGTGCCAGCAGCGTAGATGGGGTAAGGTACAATGAGCAGTTCTTC
CDR3: CASSVDGVRYNEQFF
D: NA
size: once
V: TRBV9
J: TRBJ2-1

DNA: TGTGCCAGCTCACCGCCATTTGAGAATGAGCAGTTCTTC
CDR3: CASSPPFENEQFF
D: NA
size: NA
V: TRBV18
J: TRBJ2-1